This T cell receptor (beta chain) was sequenced for a study of identical twins. General observations from the study: Fewer insertions were carried by abundant cord blood beta clonotypes, but none was seen in memory repertoires. Invariant populations such as MAIT and iNKT cells could partly muddle zero-insertion analyses.

All donors were healthy, and all were Caucasian. This clonotype was found a few times. Its antigen is unidentified. An end of the junction differs from the germline gene, which may be a read error. A single record per CDR3 protein comes from TCRdb applying MiXCR to the 5' RACE reads. Of 350,000 to 450,000 distinct CDR3 sequences listed, under 20% are singletons. Sequencing was performed on naive T cells sorted from blood. The source is a man aged 45-65 years in good health.

CDR3 DNA: TGTGCTAGCAGCCGAATAGCGGGGGATCTCACAGATACGCAGTATTTT. Protein sequence: CASSRIAGDLTDTQYF. The chain joins TRBV7-7 to TRBJ2-3; TRBD2 agrees at 9 bases. From germline, CDR1 is SSHAT and CDR2 FNYEAQ (reference sequence). CDR3 length: 16 amino acids.